A single sample is the source of the 15 T cell receptor beta chains below, sequenced in a study of blood T cell repertoires in COVID-19. TCRdb keeps only in-frame clones here, not all; method: immunoSEQ multiplex PCR. The sample has 150,000 to 180,000 clones; around 85% are singletons. The specimen was peripheral blood. The source of these receptors is a man aged 60 to 75 with COVID-19, enrolled during active disease.

The chain joins TRBV2 to TRBJ2-5, with 8 bases identical to TRBD1. The trim removed 5 bases at V and 4 bases at J, leaving 9 bases unmatched. This CDR3 spans 15 amino acids. Germline loops: CDR1 SNHLY, CDR2 FYNNEI. CDR3 nucleotides: TGTGCCAGCAGTCAAGGGGCAGGGGGCCGAGAGACCCAGTACTTC. Translation gives CASSQGAGGRETQYF.

This clone was seen a few times. The chain uses TRBV24-1 and TRBJ1-4; 7 bases agree with TRBD1. The germline gives CDR1 KGHDR, CDR2 SFDVKD. J gave up 4 bases and V 5 bases, and 6 bases lay outside the gene matches. This CDR3 has 15 residues. DNA for the CDR3: TGTGCCACCAGTGTTAGGGGGCTTGGTAATGAAAAACTGTTTTTT. Encoded protein: CATSVRGLGNEKLFF.

CDR3 residues: CASSLTGDANIQYF. CDR3 in DNA: TGCGCCAGCAGCTTAACAGGGGACGCAAACATTCAGTACTTC. The chain employs TRBV5-1 and TRBJ2-4; 7 bases match TRBD1. Germline loops: CDR1 SGHRS, CDR2 YFSETQ. After removal of 2 bases from V and 6 bases from J, the junction contained 5 bases not matched to a gene. This CDR3 has 14 residues.

This rearrangement joins TRBV7-2 to TRBJ1-6; D possibly corresponds to TRBD1 (5 bases). Trimming removed 5 bases from V and 4 bases from J, with 9 bases in between. There are 14 residues in the CDR3. Germline V lookup: CDR1 SGHTA, CDR2 FQGNSA. The CDR3 here is CASSVAGYNSPLHF. The CDR3 coding sequence is TGTGCCAGCAGCGTCGCAGGGTATAATTCACCCCTCCACTTT.

The chain couples TRBV7-9 to TRBJ1-1; D is perhaps TRBD1 (5 bases). This CDR3 spans 13 amino acids. V dropped 3 bases and J dropped 5 bases, with 10 bases sitting between them. Germline values: CDR1 SEHNR, CDR2 FQNEAQ (reference sequence). CDR3 residues: CASSFGGMTEAFF. The DNA of the CDR3 is TGTGCCAGCAGCTTTGGGGGGATGACTGAAGCTTTCTTT.

The chain is built from TRBV5-3 and TRBJ2-7; 14 nucleotides match TRBD2. TRBV5-3 is annotated as an ORF whose role is uncertain. J was trimmed by 0 bases and V by 4 bases; bases with no gene match: 12. This CDR3 has 19 residues. For the CDR3, the DNA is TGTGCCAGAAGCGCAGGGGGACTAGCGGGGGCGAGGAGCTCCTACGAGCAGTACTTC. Protein product: CARSAGGLAGARSSYEQYF.

This sequence joins TRBV1 and TRBJ1-2. TRBV1 represents a pseudogene. The CDR3 is made up of 13 amino acids. The CDR3 sequence: CTSSQDSRDGYTF. The CDR3 coding sequence is TGCACCAGCAGCCAAGATTCGAGGGATGGCTACACCTTC.

The J gene is TRBJ1-5, the V gene TRBV29-1, with D possibly TRBD1 on 6 matching bases. Trimming shortened V by 6 bases and J by 3 bases, and 12 bases separated the two germline ends. This CDR3 is built from 13 residues. Germline V gene lookup returns CDR1 SQVTM and CDR2 ANQGSEA. In DNA, the CDR3 is TGCAGCGTCCAAGGGGGGGTCAATCAGCCCCAGCATTTT. Amino acid sequence: CSVQGGVNQPQHF.

The chain uses TRBV2 and TRBJ1-5, with D possibly being TRBD1 (5 bases). The CDR3 has 15 residues. V was shortened by 5 bases and J by 0 bases, with 11 bases between the two germline ends. In germline, CDR1 is SNHLY, CDR2 FYNNEI. The CDR3 here is CASSWTLTSNQPQHF. The CDR3 DNA sequence: TGTGCCAGCAGTTGGACACTAACTAGCAATCAGCCCCAGCATTTT.

The rearrangement joins TRBV19 to TRBJ1-2; 7 bases are shared with TRBD1. The CDR3 has 14 amino acids. Germline loops: CDR1 LNHDA, CDR2 SQIVND (reference sequence). Unmatched junction bases numbered 8, after V lost 6 bases and J lost 4 bases. The DNA for the CDR3 is TGTGCCAGTAGGTCGACAGGGAAAGTCTATGGCTACACCTTC. This codes for CASRSTGKVYGYTF.

V usage is TRBV11-2 and J usage is TRBJ2-6, with D possibly TRBD2 on 6 matching bases. The CDR3 length is 19 residues. V gave up 5 bases and J gave up 4 bases, with 24 bases separating them. Germline CDR1 is SGHAT and CDR2 is FQNNGV. CDR3 amino acids: CASSPSGGIRAGGANVLTF. The CDR3 nucleotides read TGTGCCAGCAGCCCCTCCGGAGGTATTAGGGCGGGAGGGGCCAACGTCCTGACTTTC.

The chain uses TRBV30 and TRBJ1-3; D not resolved. The CDR3 is 13 residues long. CDR1 is GTSNPN, CDR2 SVGIG, per germline (reference sequence). V was trimmed by 2 bases and J by 3 bases, leaving 8 bases between them. The CDR3 DNA reads TGTGCCTGGAGTCCAGGCCTTGGAAACACCATATATTTT. It translates to CAWSPGLGNTIYF.

The V and J genes are TRBV6-2 or TRBV6-3 and TRBJ1-3; D gene uncertain. V gave up 4 bases and J gave up 0 bases, with 7 bases separating them. Germline values: CDR1 MNHEY, CDR2 SVGEGT. This CDR3 contains 14 residues. CDR3 loop: CASSSPSSGNTIYF. In nucleotides, the CDR3 is TGTGCCAGCAGTTCGCCCAGCTCTGGAAACACCATATATTTT.

The gene calls are TRBV11-3 and TRBJ1-1; maybe TRBD1 (6 bases). Germline CDR1 SGHNT, CDR2 YENEEA. The CDR3 runs 17 residues. The V end was cut by 0 bases, the J end by 4 bases, with 18 bases between. The CDR3 coding sequence is TGTGCCAGCAGCTTAGATGGGGGGGGCAGGGTACCCACTGAAGCTTTCTTT. Protein: CASSLDGGGRVPTEAFF.

The chain joins TRBV7-9 to TRBJ2-5; D might be TRBD2 (6 bases). V was clipped by 3 bases and J by 9 bases, with 17 bases between them. This CDR3 region has 14 residues. CDR1 and CDR2 (germline): SEHNR, FQNEAQ (reference sequence). In DNA, the CDR3 is TGTGCCAGCAGCTTGGGACTGGCCCATTTGGCCCAGTACTTC. It encodes CASSLGLAHLAQYF.